The 8 T cell receptor beta chains reported below all come from one sample, sequenced in a study of blood T cell repertoires in COVID-19. Libraries were prepared by immunoSEQ multiplex PCR; TCRdb keeps only in-frame clonotypes and omits some of them. Of about 160,000 clones listed, approximately 88% are singletons. The specimen was peripheral blood. The origin of the receptors is an elderly woman with active or convalescent COVID-19.

There are a few counts of this clone. The V call is TRBV5-5, the J call TRBJ1-4, with 8 bases aligning to TRBD1. Germline CDR1 reads SGHKS; CDR2 reads YYEKEE (reference sequence). V lost 4 bases to trimming and J lost 5 bases; unmatched junction nucleotides: 10. The CDR3 has 16 residues. CDR3 sequence: CASSRGQGLTNEKLFF. CDR3 in DNA: TGTGCCAGCAGCCGAGGACAGGGATTAACAAATGAAAAACTGTTTTTT.

This chain joins TRBV28 and TRBJ1-1; D remains unclear. V lost 4 bases to trimming and J lost 1 base, with 16 bases between them. This CDR3 contains 16 residues. The germline V gene has CDR1 MDHEN and CDR2 SYDVKM. Here the CDR3 reads CASSSQAGVGNTEAFF. CDR3 sequence (DNA): TGTGCCAGCAGTTCCCAAGCCGGGGTCGGGAACACTGAAGCTTTCTTT.

The genes are TRBV11-3 and TRBJ1-2, with 7 bases fitting TRBD1. The trim removed 2 bases at V and 4 bases at J, leaving 13 bases unmatched. The length of the CDR3 is 17 residues. Germline CDR1 SGHNT, CDR2 YENEEA. The CDR3 here is CASSLNPQTGPSYGYTF. CDR3 in DNA: TGTGCCAGCAGCTTAAACCCCCAGACAGGGCCAAGCTATGGCTACACCTTC.

J is TRBJ1-4 and V is TRBV12-5; a weak D match, TRBD1 (6 bases). Germline CDR1 LGHNT, CDR2 FRNRAP. Trimming removed 3 bases at V and 6 bases at J, with 8 bases between. The CDR3 has 13 residues. CDR3 loop: CASGLQGDEKLFF. DNA of the CDR3: TGTGCTAGTGGTTTACAGGGCGATGAAAAACTGTTTTTT.

This clone appeared a few times. The genes are TRBV27 and TRBJ1-5; D is possibly TRBD1 (5 bases). Deletions cut 10 bases from V and 5 bases from J, with 27 bases between. The CDR3 loop spans 17 amino acids. CDR1 is MNHEY, CDR2 SMNVEV, per germline (reference sequence). CDR3: CATDLYRPYTQYQPQHF. CDR3 in DNA: TGTGCCACCGACCTGTACAGGCCGTATACGCAATATCAGCCCCAGCATTTT.

The J gene is TRBJ2-7, the V gene TRBV12-5, with D perhaps matching TRBD2 (6 bases). Trimming took off 0 bases at V and 5 bases at J, with 17 bases between the two ends. Germline V gene data show CDR1 as LGHNT and CDR2 as FRNRAP. The CDR3 runs to 16 residues. The CDR3 bases are TGTGCTAGTGGTTTGGTACGATCCGGAGGGTTCGACGAGCAGTACTTC. Protein: CASGLVRSGGFDEQYF.

This clone was recorded a few times. The V gene is TRBV25-1, the J gene TRBJ2-7, with a tentative D call TRBD2 (5 bases). The CDR3 is 13 residues long. V lost 6 bases and J lost 1, with 10 bases in between. Germline values: CDR1 MGHDK, CDR2 SYGVNS. The CDR3 region is CASSYPGSYEQYF. Written as DNA, the CDR3 is TGTGCCAGCAGCTATCCGGGGTCCTACGAGCAGTACTTC.

V usage is TRBV2 and J usage is TRBJ1-6; D possibly corresponds to TRBD1 (5 bases). The CDR3 runs to 12 residues. Deletions cut 8 bases from V and 8 bases from J, with 10 bases between. Germline CDR1 is SNHLY and CDR2 is FYNNEI. The CDR3 nucleotides are TGTGCCAGCTGGCAACAGGATTCACCCCTCCACTTT. Its protein product is CASWQQDSPLHF.